A selection of T cell receptor beta chains follows, all from one sample in a study of T cells in Graves' hyperthyroidism and ophthalmopathy. MiXCR was run by TCRdb on the multiplex PCR reads, yielding one entry per CDR3 protein. This table holds 300,000 to 500,000 distinct CDR3 sequences, roughly 13% found once. The sequenced material came from blood. The receptors come from a man in his fifties or sixties with Graves' ophthalmopathy. Each CDR3 is given with its conserved first and last residue. The D gene is left open where the match is weak. The size field is filled for only some rows; it gives once, few, many or a size class.

CDR3 DNA | CDR3 protein | J gene | V gene | clone size | D gene
TGTGCCTGGGAAAGAGAAACAGATACGCAGTATTTT | CAWERETDTQYF | TRBJ2-3 | TRBV30 | many | NA
TGTGCCTGGAGCAAGGGGGCAGAGACCCAGTACTTC | CAWSKGAETQYF | TRBJ2-5 | TRBV30 | many | TRBD1
TGTGCCACCAGTGACCAACAGGGGTCGGAACTCTACGAGCAGTACTTC | CATSDQQGSELYEQYF | TRBJ2-7 | TRBV24-1 | few | TRBD1
TGCAGTGCTAGCATCAGAAAGGGCTACACCTTC | CSASIRKGYTF | TRBJ1-2 | TRBV20-1 | many | NA
TGTGCCAGCAGCATCACTAGCGGGGGGACCTACGAGCAGTACTTC | CASSITSGGTYEQYF | TRBJ2-7 | TRBV7-8 | few | TRBD2
TGCAGCGGTCAGGTGGGCAGCGCCGGCACAGATACGCAGTATTTT | CSGQVGSAGTDTQYF | TRBJ2-3 | TRBV29-1 | many | NA
TGTGCCAGCAGCCCTGGCGTGGGTGAAGCTTTCTTT | CASSPGVGEAFF | TRBJ1-1 | TRBV7-3 | few | NA
TGTGCCAGCAGCTTGGTTGTGGGGATTAGTCCAGGGGAGACCCAGTACTTC | CASSLVVGISPGETQYF | TRBJ2-5 | TRBV7-9 | many | NA
TGTGCCAGCAGCTTACTAGCGGGGTCTCTCAATGAGCAGTTCTTC | CASSLLAGSLNEQFF | TRBJ2-1 | TRBV11-2 | many | TRBD2
TGTGCCTGGAGTAACAGGGGGTTGGAATACTATGGCTACACCTTC | CAWSNRGLEYYGYTF | TRBJ1-2 | TRBV30 | many | TRBD1
TGTGCCAGCAGTTTTGCCAGGACAGATACGCAGTATTTT | CASSFARTDTQYF | TRBJ2-3 | TRBV28 | many | NA
TGTGCCAGCAGCCTCCGGGGCGGAGCCACAGATACGCAGTATTTT | CASSLRGGATDTQYF | TRBJ2-3 | TRBV7-9 | few | NA
TGTGCCAGCAGTGGCGGGAGCTGGGCCAACGTCCTGACTTTC | CASSGGSWANVLTF | TRBJ2-6 | TRBV12-3/TRBV12-4 | many | TRBD2
TGTGCCAGCAGCCAAATTCAGGGCTCCGGGGAGCTGTTTTTT | CASSQIQGSGELFF | TRBJ2-2 | TRBV3-1 | many | NA
TGTGCCACCAGCAGAGGTAGCGGGAGAGGTGGGGAGCAGTTCTTC | CATSRGSGRGGEQFF | TRBJ2-1 | TRBV15 | many | TRBD2
TGCGCCAGCAGCTTGGGACAGGGTCGGCCTGGGGCCAACGTCCTGACTTTC | CASSLGQGRPGANVLTF | TRBJ2-6 | TRBV5-1 | NA | TRBD1
TGCAGTGTTAGGGACAGTCTCAAAGAGACCCAGTACTTC | CSVRDSLKETQYF | TRBJ2-5 | TRBV20-1 | many | TRBD1
TGCGCCAGCAGCTTTGTGCGGGCGACGTACGAGCAGTACTTC | CASSFVRATYEQYF | TRBJ2-7 | TRBV5-1 | many | NA
TGCAGTGCCCCGGGGACAGATACGCAGTATTTT | CSAPGTDTQYF | TRBJ2-3 | TRBV20-1 | few | NA
TGCAGCGTTGGGGCCCGAAAGAACGCCGGGGAGCTGTTTTTT | CSVGARKNAGELFF | TRBJ2-2 | TRBV29-1 | NA | NA
TGTGCCAGCAGTTTATCGCCGGGACAGAACACCGGGGAGCTGTTTTTT | CASSLSPGQNTGELFF | TRBJ2-2 | TRBV12-3/TRBV12-4 | few | NA
TGCGCCAGCAGCCTCGGTCGCGGGGTCTACGAGCAGTACTTC | CASSLGRGVYEQYF | TRBJ2-7 | TRBV5-1 | many | NA
TGTGCCAGCACATTTTCGGGGTCAGGGGAGCAGTACTTC | CASTFSGSGEQYF | TRBJ2-7 | TRBV27 | many | NA
TGTGCCAGCAGTCAGGGGAACTCCTACGAGCAGTACTTC | CASSQGNSYEQYF | TRBJ2-7 | TRBV25-1 | once | NA
TGTGCCAGCAGTGGACAGGGGGCGCAGACCTACGAGCAGTACTTC | CASSGQGAQTYEQYF | TRBJ2-7 | TRBV28 | many | TRBD1
TGTGCCAGCAGCCACGACGTCGAGGATGAAAAACTGTTTTTT | CASSHDVEDEKLFF | TRBJ1-4 | TRBV7-9 | few | NA
TGCAGCGCAGCGTTGGTAGGCAACACCATATATTTT | CSAALVGNTIYF | TRBJ1-3 | TRBV29-1 | few | NA
TGTGCCAGCAGCGGACTAGTTGGAGAGACCCAGTACTTC | CASSGLVGETQYF | TRBJ2-5 | TRBV7-9 | many | TRBD2
TGTGCCAGCGTCCGGGGCACGCTACGTGGAGAGCAGTACTTC | CASVRGTLRGEQYF | TRBJ2-7 | TRBV2 | many | NA
TGCGCCAGCAAGTCCCCAACTCGAGTGGGCTACAATGAGCAGTTCTTC | CASKSPTRVGYNEQFF | TRBJ2-1 | TRBV5-1 | many | NA
TGTGCCAGCAGCGAACTAGCGGGAGGATACAACCAAGAGACCCAGTACTTC | CASSELAGGYNQETQYF | TRBJ2-5 | TRBV9 | many | TRBD2
TGCAGCGTTAAGGCAGGACAGTCAGATACGCAGTATTTT | CSVKAGQSDTQYF | TRBJ2-3 | TRBV29-1 | many | NA
TGCAGTGCTAGAGCTTCAGGGATTGAGCAGTTCTTC | CSARASGIEQFF | TRBJ2-1 | TRBV20-1 | many | NA
TGTGCCAGCAGCCCCGGCAGGGCAAATCAGCCCCAGCATTTT | CASSPGRANQPQHF | TRBJ1-5 | TRBV9 | many | NA
TGTGCCAGCAGAGACGCACGGGCTGTGGCCTATGGCTACACCTTC | CASRDARAVAYGYTF | TRBJ1-2 | TRBV5-8 | many | NA
TGTGCCAGCAGTGGGCGGACTTTCCCCAATCAGCCCCAGCATTTT | CASSGRTFPNQPQHF | TRBJ1-5 | TRBV27 | many | NA
TGTGCCATCAGTGAGGTTACTATAGAGAACACCGGGGAGCTGTTTTTT | CAISEVTIENTGELFF | TRBJ2-2 | TRBV10-3 | few | NA
TGCGCCAGCAGTGTAGGGACTAGTAATGGGCAGTTCTTC | CASSVGTSNGQFF | TRBJ2-1 | TRBV10-2 | NA | TRBD2
TGTGCCAGCAGCTTAATCTCTACCCAAGACAATGAGCAGTTCTTC | CASSLISTQDNEQFF | TRBJ2-1 | TRBV13 | few | NA
TGTGCCAGCAGCCAATCCAGCCAAGAGACCCAGTACTTC | CASSQSSQETQYF | TRBJ2-5 | TRBV4-2 | NA | NA
TGTGCCAGCAGTTGGGGCTCGCCGAGCTCCTACGAGCAGTACTTC | CASSWGSPSSYEQYF | TRBJ2-7 | TRBV6-5 | NA | NA
TGCAGTGCTACCCCCAGGGGAACTGATGGCTACACCTTC | CSATPRGTDGYTF | TRBJ1-2 | TRBV20-1 | many | NA
TGTGCCAGCAGCGAAGACAGGGTAAAGCAGTACTTC | CASSEDRVKQYF | TRBJ2-7 | TRBV5-6 | few | TRBD1
TGTGCCAGTAGTCGAGGCGGGAGGGCCCTCTACAATGAGCAGTTCTTC | CASSRGGRALYNEQFF | TRBJ2-1 | TRBV19 | NA | TRBD2
TGCAGCGCTGCTAGCGTGGACAATGAGCAGTTCTTC | CSAASVDNEQFF | TRBJ2-1 | TRBV29-1 | many | NA
TGTGCCAGCAGCTTAGGGGGGGACAGCGTCTATGGCTACACCTTC | CASSLGGDSVYGYTF | TRBJ1-2 | TRBV7-6 | many | TRBD1
TGTGCCAGTAGAGCGGGAGTTGGTCGCACAGATACGCAGTATTTT | CASRAGVGRTDTQYF | TRBJ2-3 | TRBV19 | many | TRBD2
TGTGCCACCAAACGAGGAGGATTCACCGGGGAGCTGTTTTTT | CATKRGGFTGELFF | TRBJ2-2 | TRBV6-1 | many | NA
TGTGCCAGCAGTCACCAGGGACAGCACACTGAAGCTTTCTTT | CASSHQGQHTEAFF | TRBJ1-1 | TRBV27 | many | TRBD1
TGTGCCAGCAGCTTATTCGGGAGTACCAGCTCCTACAATGAGCAGTTCTTC | CASSLFGSTSSYNEQFF | TRBJ2-1 | TRBV11-2 | many | NA
TGTGCCAGCAGCTATCCGGGACAGGGGGGAGAGACCCAGTACTTC | CASSYPGQGGETQYF | TRBJ2-5 | TRBV7-9 | NA | TRBD1
TGTGCCAGTACGTCGAGGGGGATCGGCGCTTTCTTT | CASTSRGIGAFF | TRBJ1-1 | TRBV19 | many | NA
TGTGCCAGCAGCCCGTGGGGGAGCACAGATACGCAGTATTTT | CASSPWGSTDTQYF | TRBJ2-3 | TRBV7-2 | many | NA
TGTGCCAGCAGCCAAGGACTGCAAATCCAAGAGACCCAGTACTTC | CASSQGLQIQETQYF | TRBJ2-5 | TRBV14 | many | NA